This record covers a single T cell receptor beta chain. Its target is unknown. These data are taken from a study of T cell repertoires in cytomegalovirus infection. Study context: TCR beta signatures that were public indicated CMV infection and matching HLA type.

Each CDR3 protein is one row after TCRdb ran MiXCR on the reads. The sample yields approximately 990,000 distinct CDR3 sequences, roughly a third seen once. Germline-derived CDR1 and CDR2 are SQVTM and ANQGSEA. The CDR3 totals 17 residues. Deletions cut 3 bases from V and 5 bases from J, with 25 bases between. The chain couples TRBV29-1 to TRBJ1-2; no reliable D call. The sequence came from a human donor in good health (CMV status not recorded). Some clones in this sample may be carry-over from other donors' samples. Specimen: cultured CD8+ T cells from PBMCs, collected from culture after CMV antigen stimulation. CDR3 coding DNA: TGCAGCGTTGAGGACTTTATGTCAGGCCCGCCGGAGTATGGCTACACCTTC. This encodes CSVEDFMSGPPEYGYTF.